This T cell receptor (beta chain) was captured by sequencing in a study of identical twins. Germline values: CDR1 DFQATT, CDR2 SNEGSKA (reference sequence). This CDR3 is built from 16 residues. V lost 4 bases to trimming and J lost 0 bases, with 13 bases between them. Template switching (which added a universal primer site) was used, and cDNA carried unique molecular identifiers. TCRdb reprocessed the 5' RACE reads via MiXCR and lists one record per CDR3 protein. The data hold 200,000 to 250,000 distinct CDR3 sequences, with about 12% observed a single time. General study findings and limits: There was more out-of-frame TCR alpha sharing in monozygotic twins than models estimated. Weaker excess twin sharing was observed in beta out-of-frame sequences.

This clonotype has just a few counts. Its antigen is unknown. These data were also reused for a study on yellow fever vaccine responses in identical twins.

The genes are TRBV20-1 and TRBJ1-6, with D possibly matching TRBD1 (6 bases). This clonotype was obtained from a woman under 30 in good health. Sequencing was carried out using memory (CD45RO+) T cells sorted from blood. The CDR3 sequence: CSAKAGAGSYNSPLHF. The CDR3 DNA follows: TGCAGTGCTAAGGCGGGGGCAGGCTCCTATAATTCACCCCTCCACTTT.